These 26 T cell receptor beta chains were sequenced from one sample in a study of T cells after yellow fever vaccination. TCRdb reprocessed the 5' RACE reads with MiXCR, giving one entry per CDR3 protein. Found here are 120,000 or so distinct CDR3 sequences, roughly 15% of them singletons; the top ten hold roughly two fifths. The material was CD8+ T cells sorted from PBMCs, obtained 5 days after the yellow fever booster vaccination. The receptor source for this set is a young man who received the YFV17D yellow fever vaccine.

This chain connects TRBV4-1 to TRBJ2-7; D not certain. The V gene lost 2 bases and the J gene lost 1 base, with 12 bases spanning the gap. Germline loops: CDR1 MGHRA, CDR2 YSYEKL. This CDR3 spans 15 amino acids. CDR3 protein: CASSQSLPGSYEQYF. In nucleotides, the CDR3 is TGCGCCAGCAGCCAAAGTCTGCCGGGTTCCTACGAGCAGTACTTC.

This chain links TRBV2 with TRBJ2-5; TRBD1 aligns across 7 bases. The V gene's germline CDR1 is SNHLY and CDR2 FYNNEI. There are 11 residues in the CDR3. Trimming cost V 9 bases and J 5 bases; bases outside gene matches: 3. The CDR3 nucleotides are TGTGCCAGTAGGGGGCAGGAGACCCAGTACTTC. This gives the protein CASRGQETQYF.

This chain uses TRBV10-3 with TRBJ2-2; 7 positions match TRBD1. From germline, CDR1 is ENHRY and CDR2 SYGVKD. This CDR3 comprises 13 residues. V was clipped by 7 bases and J by 6 bases; unmatched bases: 5. The CDR3 here is CAITPTGSGELFF. CDR3 in DNA: TGTGCCATCACCCCGACAGGGTCCGGGGAGCTGTTTTTT.

This chain links TRBV10-3 with TRBJ2-2; 8 nucleotides match TRBD1. Germline V gene lookup returns CDR1 ENHRY and CDR2 SYGVKD. The CDR3 contains 14 residues. Trimming took 10 bases from V and 2 from J; bases not matched to a gene: 6. CDR3 sequence: CATRQGTNTGELFF. CDR3 sequence (DNA): TGTGCCACCCGACAGGGGACTAACACCGGGGAGCTGTTTTTT.

This chain connects TRBV5-4 to TRBJ2-7; D is unresolved. The length of the CDR3 is 14 residues. The germline gives CDR1 SGHNT, CDR2 YYREEE (reference sequence). Between the trimmed V and J ends, which lost 2 bases and 6 bases, there was a span of 15 bases. The DNA for the CDR3 is TGTGCCAGCAGCTTTGATCTGGGGAAAGGCGAGCAGTACGTC. Translating gives CASSFDLGKGEQYV.

This clonotype was seen a handful of times. J is TRBJ2-3 and V is TRBV7-9, with 11 bases that match TRBD2. The ends lost 5 bases at V and 4 bases at J; junction bases unmatched: 5. Germline V gene lookup returns CDR1 SEHNR and CDR2 FQNEAQ (reference sequence). This CDR3 region has 15 residues. The CDR3: CASSPLAGDSDTQYF. In nucleotides, the CDR3 is TGTGCCAGCAGCCCACTAGCGGGAGACTCAGATACGCAGTATTTT.

The chain joins TRBV7-8 to TRBJ2-7; the D is unclear. Looked up from germline, CDR1 is SGHVS and CDR2 is FQNEAQ. V was trimmed by 4 bases and J by 2 bases, leaving 18 bases between them. The CDR3 spans 16 residues. The CDR3: CASSSLGPDQPYEQYF. CDR3 in DNA: TGTGCCAGCAGCTCCCTAGGGCCAGATCAGCCCTACGAGCAGTACTTC.

V and J are TRBV7-9 and TRBJ1-2; D unresolved. Germline V CDR1 and CDR2: SEHNR, FQNEAQ (reference sequence). The CDR3 has 18 residues. Trimming stripped 2 bases from V and 7 bases from J, with 26 bases between. The CDR3 sequence is CASSLPDPPAATIPGYTF. CDR3 nucleotides: TGTGCCAGCAGCTTACCTGATCCCCCGGCGGCGACTATTCCTGGCTACACCTTC.

To note about this clonotype: A much larger clone is a single base away; this may be a read error. The V and J genes are TRBV5-6 and TRBJ1-5; D not resolved. CDR3 size: 12 residues. Germline V CDR1 and CDR2: SGHDT, YYEEEE. V gave up 1 base and J gave up 5 bases, with 4 bases separating them. Here the CDR3 reads CASSLRDQPQHF. In DNA, the CDR3 is TGTGCCAGCAGCTTGAGGGATCAGCCCCAGCATTTT.

The rearrangement joins TRBV4-3 to TRBJ1-6, with D possibly being TRBD1 (6 bases). This CDR3 comprises 13 residues. Germline V CDR1 and CDR2: LGHNA, YSLEER. Trimming stripped 0 bases from V and 15 bases from J, with 12 bases between. The CDR3 DNA reads TGCGCCAGCAGCCAAGATCGGGGGGGGCACCTCCACTTT. Translating it yields CASSQDRGGHLHF.

The chain recombines TRBV3-1 with TRBJ1-2; possible D gene TRBD1, 6 bases. The CDR3 extends over 14 amino acids. Germline-derived CDR1 and CDR2 are LGHDT and YNNKEL (reference sequence). Trimming left V 4 bases short and J 3 bases short, with 12 bases between. CDR3 region: CASSLNRAHYGYTF. The CDR3 region has the DNA TGTGCCAGCAGCCTGAACAGGGCCCACTATGGCTACACCTTC.

The chain has TRBV6-8 and TRBJ2-7; weak D call: TRBD2 (5 bases). Per germline, CDR1 MNHGY and CDR2 SAAAGT. There are 11 residues in the CDR3. V dropped 2 bases and J dropped 12 bases, with 11 bases sitting between them. CDR3 in amino acids: CASSYEGVRYV. The CDR3 nucleotides read TGTGCCAGCAGTTACGAGGGAGTTCGGTACGTC.

This clonotype was counted between two and nine times. V is TRBV10-3 and J is TRBJ1-4; 8 nucleotides align to TRBD1. This CDR3 is 13 amino acids long. V lost 8 bases to trimming and J lost 8 bases; unmatched junction nucleotides: 7. Germline V gives CDR1 ENHRY, CDR2 SYGVKD. The CDR3 coding sequence is TGTGCCATCCAGGACAGGGAAGGGGAAAAACTGTTTTTT. Protein sequence: CAIQDREGEKLFF.

This rearrangement joins TRBV24-1 to TRBJ1-5; 8 bases are a match to TRBD1. With V trimmed by 3 bases and J by 2 bases, 2 bases remained unmatched. Germline V gene data show CDR1 as KGHDR and CDR2 as SFDVKD. This CDR3 is 15 amino acids long. The CDR3 protein is CATSDGTGGNQPQHF. The CDR3 DNA reads as TGTGCCACCAGTGATGGGACAGGTGGCAATCAGCCCCAGCATTTT.

This clonotype occurred many times. The chain couples TRBV4-1 to TRBJ2-3; D possibly corresponds to TRBD1 (6 bases). Germline CDR1 reads MGHRA; CDR2 reads YSYEKL. This CDR3 contains 16 residues. V lost 7 bases to trimming and J lost 6 bases, with 23 bases between them. The CDR3 loop is CASKYRDTEFLDTQYF. CDR3 sequence (DNA): TGCGCCAGCAAATACCGGGACACGGAGTTTTTGGATACGCAGTATTTT.

The chain links TRBV29-1 to TRBJ2-7, with TRBD2 as a possible D gene (5 bases). The CDR3 length is 13 residues. CDR1 SQVTM and CDR2 ANQGSEA come from the germline V gene. V shed 4 bases and J shed 5 bases, with 15 bases lying between them. The CDR3 nucleotides are TGCAGCGTTGCCGGCCCCGCGGGTGACGAGCAGTACGTC. Its protein is CSVAGPAGDEQYV.

The chain carries TRBV11-2 and TRBJ2-2, with 16 bases lining up with TRBD2. This CDR3 spans 18 amino acids. Germline loops: CDR1 SGHAT, CDR2 FQNNGV. With V trimmed by 7 bases and J by 3 bases, 8 bases remained unmatched. CDR3 nucleotides: TGTGCCAGCACTCTCAGGGGACTAGCGGGGGGGCACACCGGGGAGCTGTTTTTT. Protein: CASTLRGLAGGHTGELFF.

This clonotype was seen only a few times. The chain couples TRBV19 to TRBJ2-1, with 7 bases matching TRBD2. Losses at the gene ends were 6 bases for V and 8 bases for J; bases not matched to a gene: 13. The length of the CDR3 is 15 residues. The germline CDR1 and CDR2 sequences are LNHDA and SQIVND (reference sequence). The CDR3 DNA follows: TGTGCCAGTAGACCCAGCCCTAGCGGTAGCGATGAGCAGTTCTTC. Translated, it gives CASRPSPSGSDEQFF.

This sequence joins TRBV6-2 or TRBV6-3 and TRBJ2-7; 7 positions match TRBD1. The germline gives CDR1 MNHEY, CDR2 SVGEGT. The junction had 1 base not matched to a gene; V was cut back by 5 bases and J by 6 bases. CDR3 length: 11 residues. The CDR3 region has the DNA TGTGCCAGCAGTACAGGGGTCGAGCAGTACGTC. Encoded protein: CASSTGVEQYV.

This clonotype was seen a single time. The rearrangement links TRBV4-1 to TRBJ2-6; either TRBD1 or TRBD2 may fit D (5 bases each). This CDR3 region has 18 residues. Germline V gene sequence: CDR1 MGHRA, CDR2 YSYEKL. The germline V and J ends were trimmed by 5 bases and 4 bases, with 21 bases remaining between them. The CDR3 loop is CASSDRVGVLSGANVLTF. The CDR3 DNA reads as TGCGCCAGCAGCGATCGAGTGGGGGTACTTTCCGGGGCCAACGTCCTGACTTTC.

This clonotype was observed a handful of times. This chain links TRBV12-3 or TRBV12-4 with TRBJ1-5; TRBD1 matches 8 bases. J was trimmed by 2 bases and V by 5 bases; bases with no gene match: 2. The CDR3 runs to 14 residues. CDR3: CASSLTGGNQPQHF. The CDR3 DNA reads TGTGCCAGCAGTCTGACAGGGGGCAATCAGCCCCAGCATTTT.

The chain joins TRBV12-3 or TRBV12-4 to TRBJ1-1; 7 bases align to TRBD1. The V and J ends lost 3 bases and 5 bases, in that order; junction bases with no gene match: 6. The CDR3 is 14 residues long. The CDR3 spells CASSFEGARTEAFF. The DNA of the CDR3 is TGTGCCAGCAGTTTCGAGGGGGCGCGAACTGAAGCTTTCTTT.

CDR3 loop: CASSLNNGGYGYTF. Here the CDR3 DNA reads TGTGCCAGCAGCTTAAACAATGGGGGCTATGGCTACACCTTC. This chain joins TRBV7-9 and TRBJ1-2; the D gene is possibly TRBD1 (5 bases). Germline values: CDR1 SEHNR, CDR2 FQNEAQ (reference sequence). CDR3 length equals 14 residues. V lost 2 bases, J lost 4 bases, and 11 bases lay in between.

This clonotype was seen more than once but under ten times. The chain couples TRBV7-3 to TRBJ2-3; the D gene is possibly TRBD2 (7 bases). The CDR3 is made up of 16 amino acids. CDR1 and CDR2 (germline): SGHTA, FQGTGA. Trimming cost V 5 bases and J 2 bases, with 17 bases left between them. The CDR3 coding sequence is TGTGCCAGCAGCCCCCTGGGGGCGGGGGCCACAGATACGCAGTATTTT. Encoded protein: CASSPLGAGATDTQYF.

The chain joins TRBV5-1 to TRBJ1-6; D is ambiguous. Germline-derived CDR1 and CDR2 are SGHRS and YFSETQ. Trimming removed 0 bases at V and 6 bases at J, with 10 bases between. The CDR3 covers 15 residues. This CDR3 is CASSLVGRTNSPLHF. The CDR3 DNA follows: TGCGCCAGCAGCTTGGTTGGCAGGACTAATTCACCCCTCCACTTT.

This clonotype was counted a few times. V is TRBV11-2 and J is TRBJ1-6; possibly TRBD1 for D (5 bases). This CDR3 region has 15 residues. V lost 0 bases and J lost 10, with 13 bases in between. The germline V gene has CDR1 SGHAT and CDR2 FQNNGV. The CDR3 DNA sequence: TGTGCCAGCAGCTTAGAGTTTGGGGGAGGCTCACCCCTCCACTTT. Translating gives CASSLEFGGGSPLHF.